The clone carrying this T cell receptor beta chain was detected a few times. The record originates from a study of identical twins. The CDR3 contains 12 residues. V lost 6 bases and J lost 9, with 9 bases in between. TCRdb ran MiXCR on the 5' RACE reads and lists one entry per CDR3 protein. The repertoire holds approximately 230,000 distinct CDR3 sequences, with about 14% as singletons. The sequence came from a woman under 30 in good health. This sequence joins TRBV12-3 or TRBV12-4 and TRBJ1-6; D is unclear. Specimen: memory (CD45RO+) T cells sorted from blood. The CDR3 DNA reads as TGTGCCAGCAGCCGGTCTGGTTCACCCCTCCACTTT. Translated: CASSRSGSPLHF.